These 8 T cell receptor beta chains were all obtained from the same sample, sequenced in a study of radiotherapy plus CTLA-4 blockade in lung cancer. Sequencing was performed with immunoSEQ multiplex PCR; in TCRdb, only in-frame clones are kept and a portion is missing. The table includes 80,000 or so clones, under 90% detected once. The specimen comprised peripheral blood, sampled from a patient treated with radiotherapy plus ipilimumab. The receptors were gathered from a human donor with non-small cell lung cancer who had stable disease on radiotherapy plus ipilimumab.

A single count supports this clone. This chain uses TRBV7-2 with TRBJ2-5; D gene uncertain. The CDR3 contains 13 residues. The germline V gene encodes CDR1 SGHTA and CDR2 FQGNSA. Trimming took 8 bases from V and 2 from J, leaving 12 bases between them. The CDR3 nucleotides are TGTGCCAGCGGTCCTCAGTTACAAGAGACCCAGTACTTC. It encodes CASGPQLQETQYF.

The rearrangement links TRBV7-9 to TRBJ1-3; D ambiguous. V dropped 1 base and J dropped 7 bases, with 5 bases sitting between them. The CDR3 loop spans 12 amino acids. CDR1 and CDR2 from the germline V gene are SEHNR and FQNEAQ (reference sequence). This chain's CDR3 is CASSLDLNTIYF. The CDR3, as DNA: TGTGCCAGCAGCTTAGATCTCAACACCATATATTTT.

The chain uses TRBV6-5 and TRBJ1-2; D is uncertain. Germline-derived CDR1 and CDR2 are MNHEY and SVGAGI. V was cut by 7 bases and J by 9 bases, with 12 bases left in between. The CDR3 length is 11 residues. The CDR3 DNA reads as TGTGCCAGCACCGGAAGTGGGCGCTACACCTTC. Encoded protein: CASTGSGRYTF.

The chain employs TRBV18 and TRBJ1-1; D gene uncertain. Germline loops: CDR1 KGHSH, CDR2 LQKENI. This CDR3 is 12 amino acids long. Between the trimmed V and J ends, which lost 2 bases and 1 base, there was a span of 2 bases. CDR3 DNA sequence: TGTGCCAGCTCACCAAGGAACACTGAAGCTTTCTTT. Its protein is CASSPRNTEAFF.

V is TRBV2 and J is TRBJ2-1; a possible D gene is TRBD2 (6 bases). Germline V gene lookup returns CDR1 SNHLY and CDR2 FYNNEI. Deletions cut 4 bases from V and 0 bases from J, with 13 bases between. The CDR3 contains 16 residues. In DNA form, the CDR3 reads TGTGCCAGCAGTGCGGTAGCGGCGAGCTCCTACAATGAGCAGTTCTTC. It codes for CASSAVAASSYNEQFF.

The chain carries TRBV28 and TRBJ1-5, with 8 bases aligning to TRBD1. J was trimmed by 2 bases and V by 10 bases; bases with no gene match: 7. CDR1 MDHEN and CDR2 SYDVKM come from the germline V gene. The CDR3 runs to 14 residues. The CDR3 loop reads CAIQGASRNQPQHF. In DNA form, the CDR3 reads TGTGCCATCCAGGGGGCCAGTCGCAATCAGCCCCAGCATTTT. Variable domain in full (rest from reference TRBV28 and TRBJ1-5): DVKVTQSSRYLVKRTGEKVFLECVQDMDHENMFWYRQDPGLGLRLIYFSYDVKMKEKGDIPEGYSVSREKKERFSLILESASTNQTSMYLCAIQGASRNQPQHFGDGTRLSIL.

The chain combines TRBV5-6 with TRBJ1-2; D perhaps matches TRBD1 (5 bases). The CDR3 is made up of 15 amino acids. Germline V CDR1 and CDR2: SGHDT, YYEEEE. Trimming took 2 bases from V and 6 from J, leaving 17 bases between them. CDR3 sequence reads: CASSFAGGERNGYTF. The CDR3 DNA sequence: TGTGCCAGCAGCTTCGCGGGAGGGGAGCGGAATGGCTACACCTTC.

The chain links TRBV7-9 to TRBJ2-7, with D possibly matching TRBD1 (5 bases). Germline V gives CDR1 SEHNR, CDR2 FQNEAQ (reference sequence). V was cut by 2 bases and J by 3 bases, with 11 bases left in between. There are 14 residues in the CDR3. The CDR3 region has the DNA TGTGCCAGCAGCTTAATCGTAGGGGACTACGAGCAGTACTTC. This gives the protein CASSLIVGDYEQYF.